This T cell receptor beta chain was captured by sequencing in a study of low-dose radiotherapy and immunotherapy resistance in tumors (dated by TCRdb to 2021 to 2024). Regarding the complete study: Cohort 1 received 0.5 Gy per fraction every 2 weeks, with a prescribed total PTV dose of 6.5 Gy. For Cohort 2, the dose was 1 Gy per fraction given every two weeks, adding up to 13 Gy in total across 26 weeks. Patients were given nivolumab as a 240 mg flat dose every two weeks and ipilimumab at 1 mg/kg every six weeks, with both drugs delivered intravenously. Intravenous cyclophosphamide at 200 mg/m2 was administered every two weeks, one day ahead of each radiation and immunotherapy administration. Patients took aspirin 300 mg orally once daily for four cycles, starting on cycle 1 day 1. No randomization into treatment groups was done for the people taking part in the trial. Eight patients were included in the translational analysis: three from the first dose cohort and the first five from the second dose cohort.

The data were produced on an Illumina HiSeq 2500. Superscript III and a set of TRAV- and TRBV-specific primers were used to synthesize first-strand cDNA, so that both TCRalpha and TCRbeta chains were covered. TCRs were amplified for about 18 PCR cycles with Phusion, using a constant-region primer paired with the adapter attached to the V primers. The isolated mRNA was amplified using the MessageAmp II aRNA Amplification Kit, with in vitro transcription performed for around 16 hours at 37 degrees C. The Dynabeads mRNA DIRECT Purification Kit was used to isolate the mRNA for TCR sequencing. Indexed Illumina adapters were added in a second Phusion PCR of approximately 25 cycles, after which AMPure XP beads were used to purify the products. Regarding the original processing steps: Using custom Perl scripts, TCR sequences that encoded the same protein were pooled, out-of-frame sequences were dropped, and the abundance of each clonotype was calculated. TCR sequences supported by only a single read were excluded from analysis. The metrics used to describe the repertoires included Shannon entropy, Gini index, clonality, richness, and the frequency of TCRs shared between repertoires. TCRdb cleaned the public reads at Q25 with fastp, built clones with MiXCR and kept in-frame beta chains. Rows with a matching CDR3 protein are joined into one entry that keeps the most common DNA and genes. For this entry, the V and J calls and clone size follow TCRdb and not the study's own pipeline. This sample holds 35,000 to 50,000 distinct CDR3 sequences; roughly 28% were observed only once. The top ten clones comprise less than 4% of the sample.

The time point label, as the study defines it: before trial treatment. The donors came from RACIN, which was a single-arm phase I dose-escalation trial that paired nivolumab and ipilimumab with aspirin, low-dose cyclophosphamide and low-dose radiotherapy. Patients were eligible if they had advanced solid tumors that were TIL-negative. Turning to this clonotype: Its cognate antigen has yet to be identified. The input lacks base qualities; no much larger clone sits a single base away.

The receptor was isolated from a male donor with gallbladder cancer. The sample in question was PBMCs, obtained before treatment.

The CDR3 reads CASSAGTSGLTDTQYF. The nucleotide sequence is TGCGCCAGCAGTGCCGGGACTAGTGGGTTGACAGATACGCAGTATTTT. The rearrangement joined TRBV10-2 to TRBJ2-3; 8 bases in the middle match TRBD2. According to the germline V gene, CDR1 reads WSHSY and CDR2 reads SAAADI. After removal of 4 bases from V and 3 bases from J, the junction retains 9 bases not matched to a gene. Inclusive of the bounding cysteine and phenylalanine, the CDR3 is 16 residues long. CDR3 DNA only is kept here, 48 bases in frame from base 1.